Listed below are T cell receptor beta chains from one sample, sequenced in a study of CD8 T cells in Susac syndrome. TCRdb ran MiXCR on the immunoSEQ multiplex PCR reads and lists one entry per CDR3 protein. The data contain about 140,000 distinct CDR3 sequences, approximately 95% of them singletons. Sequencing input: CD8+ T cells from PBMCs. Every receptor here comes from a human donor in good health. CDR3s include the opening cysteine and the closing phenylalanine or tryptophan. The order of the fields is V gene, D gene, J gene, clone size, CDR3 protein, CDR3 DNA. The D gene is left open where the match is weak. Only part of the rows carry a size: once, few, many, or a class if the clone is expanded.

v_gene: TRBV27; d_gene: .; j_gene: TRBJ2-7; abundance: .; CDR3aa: CASSLGLSYEQYF; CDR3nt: TGTGCCAGCAGTTTGGGGCTATCCTACGAGCAGTACTTC
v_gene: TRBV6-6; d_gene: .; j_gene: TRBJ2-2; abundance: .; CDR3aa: CASSPRTPANTGELFF; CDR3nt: TGTGCCAGCAGTCCCCGGACACCAGCGAACACCGGGGAGCTGTTTTTT
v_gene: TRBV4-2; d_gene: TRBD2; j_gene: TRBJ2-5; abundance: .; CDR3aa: CASSLRKRGEDWETQYF; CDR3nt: TGTGCCAGCAGCCTCCGAAAACGGGGGGAGGATTGGGAGACCCAGTACTTC
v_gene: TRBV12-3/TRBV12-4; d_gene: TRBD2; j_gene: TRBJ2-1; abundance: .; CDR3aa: CASSRAGGFNEQFF; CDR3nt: TGTGCCAGCAGCCGAGCGGGAGGGTTTAATGAGCAGTTCTTC
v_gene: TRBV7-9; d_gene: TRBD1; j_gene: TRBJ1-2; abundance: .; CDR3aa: CASSYGGDRGPSDYGYTF; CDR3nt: TGTGCCAGCAGTTACGGCGGGGACAGGGGGCCCTCCGACTATGGCTACACCTTC
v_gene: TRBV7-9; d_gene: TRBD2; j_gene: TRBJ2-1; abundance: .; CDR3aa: CASSPPGLAGGEQFF; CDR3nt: TGTGCCAGCAGCCCACCGGGACTAGCGGGAGGTGAGCAGTTCTTC
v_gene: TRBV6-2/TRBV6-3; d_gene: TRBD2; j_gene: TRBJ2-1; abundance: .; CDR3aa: CASSTGLGQFF; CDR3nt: TGTGCCAGCAGTACTGGACTAGGGCAGTTCTTC
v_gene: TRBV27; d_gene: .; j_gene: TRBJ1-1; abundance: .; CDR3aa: CASSPLLNTEAFF; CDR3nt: TGTGCCAGCAGTCCCCTACTGAACACTGAAGCTTTCTTT
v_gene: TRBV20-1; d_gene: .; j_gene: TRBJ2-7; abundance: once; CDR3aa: CSANGLGTDREQYF; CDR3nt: TGCAGTGCCAACGGACTGGGGACGGACCGCGAGCAGTACTTC
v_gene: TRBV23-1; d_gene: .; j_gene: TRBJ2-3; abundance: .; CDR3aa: CAIKRGPDTQYF; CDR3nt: TGCGCCATCAAACGGGGGCCAGATACGCAGTATTTT
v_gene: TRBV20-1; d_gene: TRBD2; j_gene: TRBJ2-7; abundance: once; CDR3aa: CSGRGSGNYEQYF; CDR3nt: TGCAGTGGCCGGGGAAGCGGGAACTACGAGCAGTACTTC
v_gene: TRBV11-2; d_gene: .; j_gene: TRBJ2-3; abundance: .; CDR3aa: CASSPVDTQYF; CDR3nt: TGTGCCAGCAGCCCAGTCGATACGCAGTATTTT